The 18 T cell receptor beta chains reported below all come from one sample, sequenced in a study of regulatory T cells in long-lasting Graves disease. Time point denoted: newly diagnosed GD, antithyroid drugs for less than 3 months. PBMC-extracted RNA yielded the TCR library. CDR3 regions were amplified by Arm-PCR using iRepertoire HTBI primers to build TCR beta libraries. Via MiXCR, TCRdb re-called the multiplex PCR reads, giving one row per CDR3 protein. The table lists around 250,000 distinct CDR3 sequences, 18% of them singletons. These same records also appear under a second study, on T cells in Graves' hyperthyroidism and ophthalmopathy.

This material consisted of peripheral blood mononuclear cells (PBMCs), taken at new diagnosis, from a patient treated with antithyroid drugs. Source of these receptors: a woman aged 25 to 39 with Graves disease.

Turning to this clonotype: This may be a read error: a much more frequent sequence differs by one nucleotide. The genes are TRBV6-1 and TRBJ2-1, with D tentatively TRBD1 (5 bases). The CDR3 loop spans 14 amino acids. Germline CDR1 is MNHNS and CDR2 is SASEGT. The CDR3 protein is CTSSDRQRNNEQFF. CDR3 sequence (DNA): TGTACCAGCAGTGACCGACAGAGAAACAATGAGCAGTTCTTC.

This clonotype was found many times. This rearrangement joins TRBV20-1 to TRBJ1-2; possible D gene TRBD1, 5 bases. The germline CDR1 and CDR2 sequences are DFQATT and SNEGSKA (reference sequence). V was pared by 3 bases and J by 4 bases, with 9 bases between. The CDR3 contains 12 residues. As DNA, the CDR3 is TGCAGTGCTAGGCAGGGACCCTATGGCTACACCTTC. As protein: CSARQGPYGYTF.

This clonotype was counted between two and nine times. The J gene is TRBJ1-1, the V gene TRBV27; TRBD1 agrees at 9 bases. The CDR3 sequence is 12 residues long. Germline V gives CDR1 MNHEY, CDR2 SMNVEV (reference sequence). V shed 5 bases and J 10 bases; nucleotides not matched to a gene: 5. The CDR3 region is CASSSGTGLAFF. The CDR3 region has the DNA TGTGCCAGCAGTAGCGGGACAGGGTTAGCTTTCTTT.

This clonotype showed up many times. The chain uses TRBV18 and TRBJ2-3, with TRBD2 matching over 7 bases. This CDR3 is 14 amino acids long. The V segment lost 8 bases and the J segment 1 base; nucleotides outside the gene matches: 6. CDR1 and CDR2 (germline): KGHSH, LQKENI. CDR3 bases: TGTGCCAGCAGCCCACGGGGGGGCACAGATACGCAGTATTTT. Residues: CASSPRGGTDTQYF. Using reference TRBV18 and TRBJ2-3 for the parts outside the CDR3, the full variable domain is NAGVMQNPRHLVRRRGQEARLRCSPMKGHSHVYWYRQLPEEGLKFMVYLQKENIIDESGMPKERFSAEFPKEGPSILRIQQVVRGDSAAYFCASSPRGGTDTQYFGPGTRLTVL.

This clonotype has a count of ten or more. The genes are TRBV18 and TRBJ1-6; tentative D call: TRBD1 (6 bases). With 1 base removed from V and 6 bases from J, the gap between germline ends came to 10 bases. The CDR3 totals 15 residues. Germline-derived CDR1 and CDR2 are KGHSH and LQKENI. Written as DNA, the CDR3 is TGTGCCAGCTCACCACAAGGACAGACTAATTCACCCCTCCACTTT. This translates into CASSPQGQTNSPLHF.

Ten or more counts support this clonotype. V usage is TRBV3-1 and J usage is TRBJ1-2; tentatively, D is TRBD1 (6 bases). CDR3 length: 14 residues. Germline CDR1 LGHDT, CDR2 YNNKEL (reference sequence). V was trimmed by 2 bases and J by 4 bases, leaving 11 bases between them. The CDR3 region is CASSQLGTSYGYTF. In DNA, the CDR3 is TGTGCCAGCAGCCAACTAGGGACAAGCTATGGCTACACCTTC.

This clonotype was observed many times. The CDR3 nucleotides read TGTGCCAGCAGCCTGAAGGGTATCAGAGCCCTCCACTTT. It encodes CASSLKGIRALHF. The chain joins TRBV3-1 to TRBJ1-6; D gene ambiguous. Trimming removed 4 bases from V and 14 bases from J, with 15 bases in between. CDR3 size: 13 residues. The germline V gene has CDR1 LGHDT and CDR2 YNNKEL (reference sequence). Using reference TRBV3-1 and TRBJ1-6 for the parts outside the CDR3, the full variable domain is DTAVSQTPKYLVTQMGNDKSIKCEQNLGHDTMYWYKQDSKKFLKIMFSYNNKELIINETVPNRFSPKSPDKAHLNLHINSLELGDSAVYFCASSLKGIRALHFGNGTRLTVT.

About this clonotype: A much larger clone sits a single nucleotide away, making a read error possible. The CDR3 DNA reads TGTGCCAGCAGTGAGCTAGCGGGGGCCTACAATGAGCAGTTCTTC. This sequence encodes CASSELAGAYNEQFF. The gene calls are TRBV2 and TRBJ2-1; 10 bases match TRBD2. Trimming at V came to 3 bases and at J to 2 bases, leaving 1 base not matched to a gene. CDR1 and CDR2 from the germline V gene are SNHLY and FYNNEI. CDR3 length: 15 residues.

This clonotype has more than one count but fewer than ten. V is TRBV5-1 and J is TRBJ2-7; perhaps TRBD2 as D (6 bases). Deletions cut 1 base from V and 5 bases from J, with 16 bases between. Germline V CDR1 and CDR2: SGHRS, YFSETQ. CDR3 length equals 15 residues. Here the CDR3 reads CASSLRLGGKDEQYF. The CDR3 bases are TGCGCCAGCAGCTTGAGGTTGGGGGGAAAAGACGAGCAGTACTTC.

The sample holds many counts of this clonotype. V usage is TRBV29-1 and J usage is TRBJ2-2; D unresolved. Germline CDR1 SQVTM, CDR2 ANQGSEA. The V end lost 0 bases, the J end lost 7 bases, and 6 bases lay between the germline ends. This CDR3 region has 12 residues. The CDR3 DNA reads TGCAGCGTTGAAGATCCTGGCGGGGAGCTGTTTTTT. This translates into CSVEDPGGELFF.

This rearrangement joins TRBV2 to TRBJ2-5, with D perhaps matching TRBD1 (6 bases). V was shortened by 6 bases and J by 2 bases, with 7 bases between the two germline ends. This CDR3 spans 12 amino acids. The V gene's germline CDR1 is SNHLY and CDR2 FYNNEI. The CDR3 sequence is CASRGGQETQYF. The CDR3 nucleotides are TGTGCCAGCAGAGGGGGACAAGAGACCCAGTACTTC.

This clonotype occurred many times. The CDR3 loop reads CASSEQVESSYEQYF. CDR3 bases: TGTGCCAGCAGTGAACAGGTGGAAAGCTCCTACGAGCAGTACTTC. This chain connects TRBV2 to TRBJ2-7, with D uncertain. The CDR3 is 15 residues long. From germline, CDR1 is SNHLY and CDR2 FYNNEI. The V end lost 2 bases, the J end lost 0 bases, and 11 bases lay between the germline ends.

The chain couples TRBV28 to TRBJ2-1, with 10 bases identical to TRBD2. V was pared by 8 bases and J by 7 bases, with 8 bases of the junction left unmatched. This CDR3 is 14 amino acids long. The germline CDR1 and CDR2 sequences are MDHEN and SYDVKM. CDR3 sequence reads: CASQSGGGWNEQFF. The CDR3 DNA reads as TGTGCCAGCCAGAGCGGGGGGGGTTGGAATGAGCAGTTCTTC.

This clonotype was counted ten times or more. This CDR3 is CSASSDGTLEKLFF. CDR3 DNA sequence: TGCAGTGCTAGCAGCGACGGGACCCTTGAAAAACTGTTTTTT. V usage is TRBV20-1 and J usage is TRBJ1-4, with D tentatively TRBD1 (5 bases). V was shortened by 3 bases and J by 7 bases, with 15 bases between the two germline ends. The CDR3 loop spans 14 amino acids. Per the germline V gene, CDR1 is DFQATT and CDR2 is SNEGSKA (reference sequence).

A note on this clonotype: At one of its ends the junction is not consistent with the germline gene, which may arise from a read error. V gene TRBV19 combines with J gene TRBJ2-7, with TRBD2 matching over 12 bases. Germline CDR1 LNHDA, CDR2 SQIVND (reference sequence). This CDR3 has 19 amino acids. The CDR3 loop reads CAGSIRATSGGLPNYEQYF. The CDR3, as DNA: TGTGCCGGTAGTATTAGGGCGACTAGCGGGGGCCTCCCTAACTACGAGCAGTACTTC.

This clonotype has a count of ten or more. The chain links TRBV7-3 to TRBJ1-5; D is undetermined. From germline, CDR1 is SGHTA and CDR2 FQGTGA. V lost 4 bases to trimming and J lost 6 bases, with 13 bases between them. This CDR3 comprises 14 residues. Written as DNA, the CDR3 is TGTGCCAGCAGCTCCGGGATTCCAGGTCAGCCCCAGCATTTT. Translating it yields CASSSGIPGQPQHF. Complete variable domain (other parts from reference TRBV7-3 and TRBJ1-5): GAGVSQTPSNKVTEKGKYVELRCDPISGHTALYWYRQSLGQGPEFLIYFQGTGAADDSGLPNDRFFAVRPEGSVSTLKIQRTERGDSAVYLCASSSGIPGQPQHFGDGTRLSIL.

This clonotype was counted ten times or more. The V call is TRBV12-3 or TRBV12-4, the J call TRBJ1-1; D call uncertain. Trimming removed 5 bases from V and 0 bases from J, with 10 bases in between. The CDR3 runs 14 residues. CDR3 residues: CASSPRELNTEAFF. The DNA for the CDR3 is TGTGCCAGCAGTCCCCGGGAATTGAACACTGAAGCTTTCTTT.

This clonotype was seen at least ten times. The chain uses TRBV6-1 and TRBJ1-1; D remains ambiguous. The CDR3 consists of 13 residues. V lost 6 bases and J 2 bases, leaving 10 bases between the germline ends. The germline gives CDR1 MNHNS, CDR2 SASEGT. The CDR3 sequence: CASSDRFNTEAFF. The CDR3 DNA is TGTGCCAGCAGCGACCGGTTTAACACTGAAGCTTTCTTT.